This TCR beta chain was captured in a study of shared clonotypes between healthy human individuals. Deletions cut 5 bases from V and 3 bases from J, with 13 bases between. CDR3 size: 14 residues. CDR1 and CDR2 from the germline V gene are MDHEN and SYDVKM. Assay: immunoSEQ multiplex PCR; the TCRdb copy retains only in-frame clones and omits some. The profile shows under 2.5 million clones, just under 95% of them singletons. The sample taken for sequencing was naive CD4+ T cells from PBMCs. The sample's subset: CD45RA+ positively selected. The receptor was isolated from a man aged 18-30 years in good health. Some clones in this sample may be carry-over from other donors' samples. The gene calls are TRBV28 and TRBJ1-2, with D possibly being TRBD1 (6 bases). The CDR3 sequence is CASSQGDTDYGYTF. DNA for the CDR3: TGTGCCAGCAGTCAAGGGGACACCGACTATGGCTACACCTTC.